This T cell receptor (beta chain) was sequenced for a study of identical twins. J gave up 2 bases and V 7 bases, and 7 bases lay outside the gene matches. The germline CDR1 and CDR2 sequences are MNHNS and SASEGT. This CDR3 region has 15 residues. TCRdb used MiXCR to reprocess the 5' RACE reads, holding one entry per CDR3 protein. The top ten hold about 2.7% of the sample, which has 450,000 or so distinct CDR3 sequences, 20% to 25% seen once. The sample was also reused in another study, on T cells expressing NK-cell markers.

The sequence was collected from a woman aged 18-35 years in good health. The chain has TRBV6-1 and TRBJ2-3, with 9 bases matching TRBD2. The sample taken for sequencing was CD4+ T cells sorted from blood. The CDR3 DNA is TGTGCCAGCAACACACTAGCGGGCTACACAGATACGCAGTATTTT. Protein product: CASNTLAGYTDTQYF.